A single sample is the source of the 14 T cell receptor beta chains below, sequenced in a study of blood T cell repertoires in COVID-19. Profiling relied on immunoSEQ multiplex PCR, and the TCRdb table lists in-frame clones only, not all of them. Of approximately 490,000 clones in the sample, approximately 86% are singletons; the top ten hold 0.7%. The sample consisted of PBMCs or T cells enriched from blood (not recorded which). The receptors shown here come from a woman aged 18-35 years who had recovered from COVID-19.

The CDR3 bases are TGTGCCAGCGTAGAGGACACTGATCAGCCCCAGCATTTT. Protein sequence: CASVEDTDQPQHF. The rearrangement uses TRBV27 and TRBJ1-5, with D tentatively TRBD1 (5 bases). The CDR3 totals 13 residues. V was trimmed by 8 bases and J by 5 bases, leaving 13 bases between them. Germline V gene data show CDR1 as MNHEY and CDR2 as SMNVEV (reference sequence).

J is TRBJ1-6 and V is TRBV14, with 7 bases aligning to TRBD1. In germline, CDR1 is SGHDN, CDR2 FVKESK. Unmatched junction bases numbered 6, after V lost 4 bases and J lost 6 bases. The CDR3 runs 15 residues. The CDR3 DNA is TGTGCCAGCAGCCCAGGGGGACCCCTTAATTCACCCCTCCACTTT. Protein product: CASSPGGPLNSPLHF.

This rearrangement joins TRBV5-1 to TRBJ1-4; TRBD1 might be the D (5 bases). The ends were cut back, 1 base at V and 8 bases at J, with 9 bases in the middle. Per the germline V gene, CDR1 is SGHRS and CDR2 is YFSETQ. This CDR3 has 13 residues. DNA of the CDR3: TGCGCCAGCAGCTTGCTGGGGGGGGAAAAACTGTTTTTT. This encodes CASSLLGGEKLFF.

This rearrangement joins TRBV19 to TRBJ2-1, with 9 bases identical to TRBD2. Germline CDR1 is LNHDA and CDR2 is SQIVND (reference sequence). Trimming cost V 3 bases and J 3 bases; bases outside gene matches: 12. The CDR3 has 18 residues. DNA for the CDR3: TGTGCCAGTAGTATTTCAAGCGGGGGGACCGAGTTCTACAATGAGCAGTTCTTC. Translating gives CASSISSGGTEFYNEQFF.

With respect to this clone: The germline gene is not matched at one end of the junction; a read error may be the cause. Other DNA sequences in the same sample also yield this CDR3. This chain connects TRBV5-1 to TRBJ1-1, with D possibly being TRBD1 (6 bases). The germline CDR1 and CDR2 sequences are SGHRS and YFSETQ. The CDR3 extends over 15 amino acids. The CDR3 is CASSPRTVTNTEAFF. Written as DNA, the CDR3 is TGCGCCAGCAGCCCGAGGACAGTGACGAACACTGAAGCCTTCTTT. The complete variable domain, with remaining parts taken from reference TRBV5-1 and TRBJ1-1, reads KAGVTQTPRYLIKTRGQQVTLSCSPISGHRSVSWYQQTPGQGLQFLFEYFSETQRNKGNFPGRFSGRQFSNSRSEMNVSTLELGDSALYLCASSPRTVTNTEAFFGQGTRLTVV.

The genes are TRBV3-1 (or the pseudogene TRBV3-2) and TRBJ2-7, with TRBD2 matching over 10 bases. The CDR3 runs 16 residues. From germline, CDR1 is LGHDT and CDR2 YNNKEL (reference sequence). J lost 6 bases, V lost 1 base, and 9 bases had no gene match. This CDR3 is CASSQGRASGGSEQYF. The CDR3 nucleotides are TGTGCCAGCAGCCAAGGAAGGGCTAGCGGGGGCTCCGAGCAGTACTTC.

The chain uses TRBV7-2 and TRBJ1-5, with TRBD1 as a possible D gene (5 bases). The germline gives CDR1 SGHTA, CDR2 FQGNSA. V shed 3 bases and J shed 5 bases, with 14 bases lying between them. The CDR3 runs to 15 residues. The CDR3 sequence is CASSFQGGMDQPQHF. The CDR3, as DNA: TGTGCCAGCAGCTTTCAGGGAGGGATGGATCAGCCCCAGCATTTT.

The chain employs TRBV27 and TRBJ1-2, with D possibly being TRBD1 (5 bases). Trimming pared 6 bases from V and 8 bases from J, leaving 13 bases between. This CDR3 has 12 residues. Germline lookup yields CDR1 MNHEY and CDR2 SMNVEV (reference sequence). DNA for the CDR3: TGTGCCAGCAGCCCTAACAGGCGGGGCTACACCTTC. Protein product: CASSPNRRGYTF.

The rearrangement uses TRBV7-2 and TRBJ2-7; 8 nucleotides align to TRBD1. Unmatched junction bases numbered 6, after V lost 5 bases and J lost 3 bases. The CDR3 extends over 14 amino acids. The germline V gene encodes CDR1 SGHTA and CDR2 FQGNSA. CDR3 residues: CASSPRDRSYEQYF. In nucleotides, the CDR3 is TGTGCCAGCAGCCCCCGGGACAGGAGCTACGAGCAGTACTTC. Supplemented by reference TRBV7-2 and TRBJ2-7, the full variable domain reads GAGVSQSPSNKVTEKGKDVELRCDPISGHTALYWYRQSLGQGLEFLIYFQGNSAPDKSGLPSDRFSAERTGGSVSTLTIQRTQQEDSAVYLCASSPRDRSYEQYFGPGTRLTVT.

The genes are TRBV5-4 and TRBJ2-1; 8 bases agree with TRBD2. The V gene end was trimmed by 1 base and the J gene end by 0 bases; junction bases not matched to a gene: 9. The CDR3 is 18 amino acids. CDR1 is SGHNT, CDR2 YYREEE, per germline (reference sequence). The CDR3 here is CASSLRLAGPSSYNEQFF. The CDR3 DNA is TGTGCCAGCAGCTTGCGGCTAGCGGGCCCGAGCTCCTACAATGAGCAGTTCTTC.

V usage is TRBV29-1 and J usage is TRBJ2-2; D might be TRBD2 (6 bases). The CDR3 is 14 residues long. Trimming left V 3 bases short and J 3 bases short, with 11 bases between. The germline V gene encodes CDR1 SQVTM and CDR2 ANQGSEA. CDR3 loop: CSVESGGDTGELFF. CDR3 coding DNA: TGCAGCGTTGAGTCCGGGGGAGACACCGGGGAGCTGTTTTTT.

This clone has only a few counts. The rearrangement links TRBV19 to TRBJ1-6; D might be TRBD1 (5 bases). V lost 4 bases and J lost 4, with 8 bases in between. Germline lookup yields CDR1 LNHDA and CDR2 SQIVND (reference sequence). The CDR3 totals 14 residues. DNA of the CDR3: TGTGCCAGTAGTACGAGACAGTATAATTCACCCCTCCACTTT. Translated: CASSTRQYNSPLHF.

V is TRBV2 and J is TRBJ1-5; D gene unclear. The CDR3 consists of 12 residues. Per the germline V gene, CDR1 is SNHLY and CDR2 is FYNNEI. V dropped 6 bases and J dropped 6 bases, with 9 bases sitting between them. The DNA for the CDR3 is TGTGCCAGCAGGCAGGTTGGTCAGCCCCAGCATTTT. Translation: CASRQVGQPQHF. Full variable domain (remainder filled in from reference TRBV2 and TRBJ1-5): EPEVTQTPSHQVTQMGQEVILRCVPISNHLYFYWYRQILGQKVEFLVSFYNNEISEKSEIFDDQFSVERPDGSNFTLKIRSTKLEDSAMYFCASRQVGQPQHFGDGTRLSIL.

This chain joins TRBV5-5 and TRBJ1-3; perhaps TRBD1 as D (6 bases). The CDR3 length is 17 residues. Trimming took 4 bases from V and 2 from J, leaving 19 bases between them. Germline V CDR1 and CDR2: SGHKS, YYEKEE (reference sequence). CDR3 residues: CASSLYGGPDTGNTIYF. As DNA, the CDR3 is TGTGCCAGCAGCCTTTACGGGGGGCCTGATACTGGAAACACCATATATTTT.